This T cell receptor beta chain was recorded in a study of T cell repertoires in cytomegalovirus infection. Overall study context: Shared public TCR beta signatures pointed to both CMV infection and a matching HLA type. General study findings and limits: Cumulative frequency (of public TCR beta family members) identified carriers of CMV plus the relevant HLA. HLA-C-restricted CMV clonotypes gave the most frequent clonotype in two of eight donors.

Germline V CDR1 and CDR2: SGHRS, YFSETQ. V dropped 1 base and J dropped 2; count of bases not matched to a gene: 3. The CDR3 has 16 amino acids. This clonotype came up a few times. The antigen is not known. One entry per CDR3 protein results from TCRdb running MiXCR on the reads. The table has 340,000 or so distinct CDR3 sequences, 20% to 25% seen once. The sample in question was cultured PBMCs, obtained from culture after CMV antigen stimulation. The receptor's source is a human donor in good health (CMV status not recorded). Some clones in this sample may be carry-over from other donors' samples. The V gene is TRBV5-1, the J gene TRBJ2-1; 10 nucleotides line up with TRBD1. CDR3 protein: CASSLRQGAAYNEQFF. Here the CDR3 DNA reads TGCGCCAGCAGCTTGAGACAGGGGGCAGCCTACAATGAGCAGTTCTTC.